This T cell receptor (beta chain) was recorded in a study of cytomegalovirus exposure and HLA in healthy donors. Study results and limitations: Immune exposure information available was restricted to CMV serostatus.

Donors consisted of healthy bone marrow donors. Remarks on this clone: Antigen specificity is unknown.

The length of the CDR3 is 14 residues. CDR1 is SGHDT and CDR2 is YYEEEE in the germline V gene. After removal of 0 bases from V and 8 bases from J, the junction contained 6 bases not matched to a gene. The PCR was carried out with 60 Vbeta primers and 13 Jbeta primers. The protocol was immunoSEQ multiplex PCR, while the TCRdb copy is restricted to in-frame clones and leaves out a portion. Of about 170,000 clones listed, around 73% were seen once; the top ten hold approximately 5.6%. The V and J genes are TRBV5-6 and TRBJ1-2, with 8 bases aligning to TRBD1. This TCR came from a young woman in good health and CMV-seropositive. Material for sequencing was PBMCs. The CDR3 DNA is TGTGCCAGCAGCTTGGAGACAGGGGCGGAGGGCTACACCTTC. Residues: CASSLETGAEGYTF.